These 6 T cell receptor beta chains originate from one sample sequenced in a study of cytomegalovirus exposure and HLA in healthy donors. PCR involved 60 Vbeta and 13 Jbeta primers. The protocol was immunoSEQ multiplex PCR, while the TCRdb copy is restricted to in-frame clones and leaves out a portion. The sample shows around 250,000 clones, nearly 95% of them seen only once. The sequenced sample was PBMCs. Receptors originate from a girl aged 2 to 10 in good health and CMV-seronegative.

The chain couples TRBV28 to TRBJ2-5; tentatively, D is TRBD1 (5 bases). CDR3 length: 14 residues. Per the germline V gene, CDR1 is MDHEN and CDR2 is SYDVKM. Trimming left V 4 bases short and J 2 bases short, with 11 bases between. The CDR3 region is CASSSQGRQETQYF. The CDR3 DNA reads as TGTGCCAGCAGTTCCCAGGGCAGACAAGAGACCCAGTACTTC. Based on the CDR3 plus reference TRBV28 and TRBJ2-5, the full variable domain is DVKVTQSSRYLVKRTGEKVFLECVQDMDHENMFWYRQDPGLGLRLIYFSYDVKMKEKGDIPEGYSVSREKKERFSLILESASTNQTSMYLCASSSQGRQETQYFGPGTRLLVL.

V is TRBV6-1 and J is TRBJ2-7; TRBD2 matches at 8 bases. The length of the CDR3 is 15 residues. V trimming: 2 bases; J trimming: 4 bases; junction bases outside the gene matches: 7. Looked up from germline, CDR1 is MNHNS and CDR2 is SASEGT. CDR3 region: CASSEWLAGIYEQYF. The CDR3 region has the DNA TGTGCCAGCAGTGAATGGCTAGCGGGCATTTACGAGCAGTACTTC.

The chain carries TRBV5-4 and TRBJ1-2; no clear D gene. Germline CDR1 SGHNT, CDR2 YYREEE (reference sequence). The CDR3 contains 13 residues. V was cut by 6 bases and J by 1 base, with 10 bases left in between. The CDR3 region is CASKIANNYGYTF. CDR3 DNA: TGTGCCAGCAAGATAGCAAATAACTATGGCTACACCTTC.

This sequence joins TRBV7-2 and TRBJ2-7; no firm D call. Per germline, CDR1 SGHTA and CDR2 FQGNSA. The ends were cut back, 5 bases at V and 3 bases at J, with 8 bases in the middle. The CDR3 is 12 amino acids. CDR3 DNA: TGTGCCAGCAGCGGGCAGGTCTACGAGCAGTACTTC. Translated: CASSGQVYEQYF.

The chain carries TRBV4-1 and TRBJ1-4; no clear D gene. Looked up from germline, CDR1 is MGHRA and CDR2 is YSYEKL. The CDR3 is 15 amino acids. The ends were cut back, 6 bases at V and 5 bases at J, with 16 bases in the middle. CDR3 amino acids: CASSFSPRANEKLFF. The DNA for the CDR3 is TGCGCCAGCAGTTTCAGTCCAAGAGCGAATGAAAAACTGTTTTTT.

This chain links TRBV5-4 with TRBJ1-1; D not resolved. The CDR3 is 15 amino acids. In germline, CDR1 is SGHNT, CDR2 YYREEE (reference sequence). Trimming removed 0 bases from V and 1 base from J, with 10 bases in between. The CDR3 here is CASSLEEGRNTEAFF. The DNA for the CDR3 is TGTGCCAGCAGCTTGGAGGAGGGCAGGAACACTGAAGCTTTCTTT.